Listed here is a single T cell receptor beta chain. The data stem from a study of cytomegalovirus exposure and HLA in healthy donors. A multiplex PCR was run with 60 Vbeta primers and 13 Jbeta primers. Some clones are missing from TCRdb's copy, which holds only in-frame ones; the method was immunoSEQ multiplex PCR. The sample lists 100,000 to 140,000 clones, 82% occurring once. Sequences were obtained from PBMCs. The clonotype was recovered from a man under 40 in good health and CMV-seropositive.

CDR3 residues: CAWSPRALTSVPSDTQYF. The DNA of the CDR3 is TGTGCCTGGAGTCCAAGGGCCCTGACTAGCGTTCCCTCAGATACGCAGTATTTT. This chain joins TRBV30 and TRBJ2-3, with 8 nucleotides matching TRBD2. The trim removed 2 bases at V and 4 bases at J, leaving 17 bases unmatched. This CDR3 spans 18 amino acids. Germline CDR1 is GTSNPN and CDR2 is SVGIG (reference sequence).